The 11 T cell receptor beta chains below were found in one sample sequenced in a study of early T cells in non-severe SARS-CoV-2 infection. TCRdb processed the 5' RACE reads anew with MiXCR; each CDR3 protein has one entry. The data contain just over 65,000 distinct CDR3 sequences, over 10% of them singletons. The specimen was whole blood. The receptors stem from an adult who was a healthcare worker with PCR-confirmed SARS-CoV-2 infection or an uninfected control (not recorded which).

As regards this clonotype: Just one base apart from a much larger clone, this may be a read error. Because it lacks the conserved phenylalanine or tryptophan at the end, this CDR3 is likely a read error. The chain carries TRBV27 and TRBJ2-1; 10 nucleotides align to TRBD1. Germline V gene data show CDR1 as MNHEY and CDR2 as SMNVEV (reference sequence). The CDR3 has 14 amino acids. The V segment lost 7 bases and the J segment 5 bases; nucleotides outside the gene matches: 5. The CDR3 is CASTGTGANNEQFL. The CDR3 DNA follows: TGTGCCAGCACCGGGACAGGGGCAAACAATGAGCAGTTCTTA.

The chain joins TRBV5-1 to TRBJ2-5; D remains unclear. The CDR3 is 14 residues long. V lost 0 bases and J 2 bases, leaving 8 bases between the germline ends. Germline CDR1 is SGHRS and CDR2 is YFSETQ. CDR3 sequence: CASSLVTVQETQYF. For the CDR3, the DNA is TGCGCCAGCAGCTTGGTAACGGTTCAAGAGACCCAGTACTTC.

The chain has TRBV20-1 and TRBJ2-1; 10 bases line up with TRBD2. V gave up 5 bases and J gave up 4 bases; unmatched junction bases: 11. CDR1 and CDR2 (germline): DFQATT, SNEGSKA (reference sequence). CDR3 length: 16 amino acids. The CDR3 loop reads CSAGSGLAFKYNEQFF. The CDR3 region has the DNA TGCAGTGCTGGATCGGGACTAGCGTTCAAGTACAATGAGCAGTTCTTC.

This clonotype was seen a few times. V usage is TRBV28 and J usage is TRBJ2-7; the D is unclear. Germline CDR1 and CDR2: MDHEN and SYDVKM. This CDR3 spans 11 amino acids. V lost 6 bases and J 7 bases, leaving 10 bases between the germline ends. CDR3 sequence: CASRVVGEQYF. DNA of the CDR3: TGTGCCAGCAGAGTTGTGGGGGAGCAGTACTTC.

V usage is TRBV7-9 and J usage is TRBJ1-2, with a tentative D call TRBD1 (5 bases). CDR1 SEHNR and CDR2 FQNEAQ come from the germline V gene (reference sequence). Deletions cut 4 bases from V and 3 bases from J, with 9 bases between. The CDR3 consists of 13 residues. DNA of the CDR3: TGTGCCAGCAGCTCAGGGACGGACTATGGCTACACCTTC. Translated, it gives CASSSGTDYGYTF.

The V gene is TRBV7-3, the J gene TRBJ2-3; 8 positions agree with TRBD2. In germline, CDR1 is SGHTA, CDR2 FQGTGA. Germline trimming cut 5 bases from V and 0 bases from J; bases unmatched to any gene: 7. The CDR3 is 16 residues long. In DNA form, the CDR3 reads TGTGCCAGCAGCCCCTTCGCGGGAGGAAGCACAGATACGCAGTATTTT. The encoded protein is CASSPFAGGSTDTQYF.

DNA of the CDR3: TGTGCCAGCAGTTACACAGGGCGGCCAAACATTCAGTACTTC. Translation gives CASSYTGRPNIQYF. The chain uses TRBV6-2 or TRBV6-3 and TRBJ2-4; D is possibly TRBD1 (6 bases). Germline V CDR1 and CDR2: MNHEY, SVGEGT. Trimming left V 2 bases short and J 6 bases short, with 11 bases between. CDR3 length: 14 amino acids.

This clonotype was seen ten or more times. The chain employs TRBV3-1 and TRBJ1-1, with 7 bases lining up with TRBD1. V was pared by 6 bases and J by 4 bases, with 8 bases of the junction left unmatched. The CDR3 runs to 14 residues. In germline, CDR1 is LGHDT, CDR2 YNNKEL (reference sequence). DNA of the CDR3: TGTGCCAGCAGTCGGACAGGTGGTTTCACTGAAGCTTTCTTT. Amino acid sequence: CASSRTGGFTEAFF. Looking up the rest from reference TRBV3-1 and TRBJ1-1 gives the full variable domain: DTAVSQTPKYLVTQMGNDKSIKCEQNLGHDTMYWYKQDSKKFLKIMFSYNNKELIINETVPNRFSPKSPDKAHLNLHINSLELGDSAVYFCASSRTGGFTEAFFGQGTRLTVV.

This clonotype showed up many times. The gene calls are TRBV19 and TRBJ2-7; the match to TRBD1 covers 8 bases. The V and J ends lost 5 bases and 0 bases, in that order; junction bases with no gene match: 3. CDR1 and CDR2 from the germline V gene are LNHDA and SQIVND (reference sequence). The CDR3 runs to 14 residues. The CDR3 region has the DNA TGTGCCAGTAGTGCGGGACAGGTCTCCTACGAGCAGTACTTC. This sequence encodes CASSAGQVSYEQYF.

The chain joins TRBV28 to TRBJ2-7, with 11 bases lining up with TRBD1. Germline V gene sequence: CDR1 MDHEN, CDR2 SYDVKM. The trim removed 6 bases at V and 9 bases at J, leaving 10 bases unmatched. The CDR3 length is 14 residues. The chain's CDR3 is CASRFPGQGAGQYF. The DNA for the CDR3 is TGTGCCAGCAGATTCCCCGGACAGGGGGCCGGGCAGTACTTC.

This clonotype was seen only a few times. The rearrangement uses TRBV10-3 and TRBJ2-3; D not resolved. The ends were cut back, 3 bases at V and 2 bases at J, with 3 bases in the middle. This CDR3 has 12 residues. Germline loops: CDR1 ENHRY, CDR2 SYGVKD. CDR3: CAISDNTDTQYF. CDR3 in DNA: TGTGCCATCAGTGACAACACAGATACGCAGTATTTT.